The 12 T cell receptor beta chains given below trace back to one sample, sequenced in a study of CD8 T cells in Susac syndrome (dated by TCRdb to between 2019 and 2020). Libraries were made using the immunoSEQ multiplex PCR assay. RNA was extracted with the RNeasy kit and roughly 0.5 to 1 ug was reverse transcribed using random hexamers. TCRdb applied fastp at Q25 and MiXCR to the public reads, then kept only in-frame beta chains. CDR3 protein duplicates are merged, each entry listing the most common genes and DNA. The sample profile shows about 240,000 distinct CDR3 sequences; about 95% of them were found once. The top ten clones comprise approximately 0.094% of the sample. The sample comprised CD4+ T cells from PBMCs. These receptors were obtained from a human donor with Susac syndrome.

V usage is TRBV29-1 and J usage is TRBJ2-3, with D hard to call. The germline V gene has CDR1 SQVTM and CDR2 ANQGSEA. The CDR3 has 12 residues. The V end lost 3 bases, the J end lost 4 bases, and 8 bases lay between the germline ends. The CDR3 region is CSVDLASDTQYF. DNA for the CDR3: TGCAGCGTTGATTTGGCCTCAGATACGCAGTATTTT.

The chain joins TRBV5-1 to TRBJ2-2; D could derive from TRBD1 or TRBD2 (5 bases each). Germline lookup yields CDR1 SGHRS and CDR2 YFSETQ. V lost 7 bases, J lost 3 bases, and 13 bases lay in between. The CDR3 contains 14 residues. CDR3 nucleotide sequence: TGCGCCAGCCGGGGCCCCGGGGACACCGGGGAGCTGTTTTTT. It specifies CASRGPGDTGELFF.

The genes are TRBV18 and TRBJ2-7, with 11 positions matching TRBD2. With V trimmed by 4 bases and J by 1 base, 18 bases remained unmatched. In germline, CDR1 is KGHSH, CDR2 LQKENI. The CDR3 is 20 residues long. This CDR3 reads CASSLTVTYLAGGLSYEQYF. The DNA of the CDR3 is TGTGCCAGCTCACTGACCGTTACCTACCTAGCGGGAGGACTTTCCTACGAGCAGTACTTC.

This chain uses TRBV20-1 with TRBJ1-2; D might be TRBD1 (5 bases). The CDR3 length is 13 residues. The V and J ends lost 3 bases and 7 bases respectively, with 15 bases between them. CDR1 is DFQATT, CDR2 SNEGSKA, per germline (reference sequence). The CDR3 is CSASRSGTGGYTF. Here the CDR3 DNA reads TGCAGTGCTAGTCGGTCGGGGACTGGTGGCTACACCTTC.

The gene calls are TRBV11-2 and TRBJ2-1; no clear D. The CDR3 is 12 residues long. The V end was cut by 6 bases, the J end by 9 bases, with 12 bases between. Per germline, CDR1 SGHAT and CDR2 FQNNGV. CDR3 bases: TGTGCCAGCAGTGAGCAGATGGGTGAGCAGTTCTTC. Its protein is CASSEQMGEQFF.

The chain employs TRBV18 and TRBJ2-2; D gene ambiguous. Germline lookup yields CDR1 KGHSH and CDR2 LQKENI. V was clipped by 1 base and J by 6 bases, with 9 bases between them. There are 14 residues in the CDR3. The CDR3 sequence is CASSPLAGPGELFF. As DNA, the CDR3 is TGTGCCAGCTCACCACTGGCCGGCCCCGGGGAGCTGTTTTTT.

The chain employs TRBV7-9 and TRBJ1-5, with D tentatively TRBD1 (6 bases). V lost 5 bases, J lost 7 bases, and 18 bases lay in between. Germline values: CDR1 SEHNR, CDR2 FQNEAQ (reference sequence). This CDR3 has 15 residues. CDR3 nucleotide sequence: TGTGCCAGCAGCCCCATACGGACAGACGGACAGCCCCAGCATTTT. This encodes CASSPIRTDGQPQHF.

This clonotype is a singleton in its sample. The chain uses TRBV29-1 and TRBJ2-3; 10 nucleotides agree with TRBD1. V shed 7 bases and J 2 bases; nucleotides not matched to a gene: 6. Germline assignment: CDR1 SQVTM and CDR2 ANQGSEA. The CDR3 has 14 residues. The CDR3 coding sequence is TGCAGCGCATACGACAGGGGGCCCACAGATACGCAGTATTTT. Its translation: CSAYDRGPTDTQYF.

The chain links TRBV28 to TRBJ1-2; 9 bases match TRBD1. The CDR3 has 14 residues. The germline gives CDR1 MDHEN, CDR2 SYDVKM. The trim removed 7 bases at V and 8 bases at J, leaving 11 bases unmatched. The CDR3 here is CASIQPGQGTGYTF. The DNA for the CDR3 is TGTGCCAGCATTCAACCGGGACAGGGTACGGGCTACACCTTC.

CDR3 protein: CSVWDSYEQYF. The CDR3 DNA reads as TGCAGCGTTTGGGACTCCTACGAGCAGTACTTC. This chain connects TRBV29-1 to TRBJ2-7; D uncertain. Germline CDR1 is SQVTM and CDR2 is ANQGSEA. The CDR3 length is 11 residues. V was pared by 5 bases and J by 0 bases, with 5 bases between.

This chain connects TRBV4-1 to TRBJ1-2; unclear D gene. This CDR3 is built from 14 residues. Trimming stripped 0 bases from V and 9 bases from J, with 14 bases between. Germline CDR1 and CDR2: MGHRA and YSYEKL. In DNA form, the CDR3 reads TGCGCCAGCAGCCAAGATTCCGCACCGGCTAGCTACACCTTC. Amino acid sequence: CASSQDSAPASYTF.

The chain carries TRBV29-1 and TRBJ2-5; 9 bases match TRBD1. The CDR3 has 14 amino acids. Looked up from germline, CDR1 is SQVTM and CDR2 is ANQGSEA. The junction had 8 bases not matched to a gene; V was cut back by 7 bases and J by 2 bases. The DNA of the CDR3 is TGCAGCGCTGGCCGGGACAGGGTACAAGAGACCCAGTACTTC. Encoded protein: CSAGRDRVQETQYF.